The TCR beta chain under discussion was sequenced for a study of CD8 T cells in ankylosing spondylitis. Study conclusions and caveats: The authors found the disease-linked clones to be CD8+ and relatively rare in peripheral blood. For ankylosing spondylitis blood, a TCR beta motif of fewer than 10 highly homologous variants appeared characteristic.

This clonotype was counted ten times or more. Its antigen is not identified. Making the TCR beta libraries involved quantitative 5'-RACE with molecular barcodes. TCRdb re-analysed the 5' RACE reads in MiXCR, keeping a single row per CDR3 protein. The sample lists 450,000 to 550,000 distinct CDR3 sequences, roughly 5.2% occurring once. Germline CDR1 is SGHDT and CDR2 is YYEEEE. V lost 2 bases and J 2 bases, leaving 11 bases between the germline ends. The CDR3 spans 15 residues. This clonotype was obtained from a male donor with ankylosing spondylitis. The gene calls are TRBV5-6 and TRBJ2-1; D perhaps matches TRBD1 (5 bases). Sequencing used blood, either unsorted or a sorted T cell fraction (not recorded which). In DNA form, the CDR3 reads TGTGCCAGCAGCTTAGGACAAAGAACCTACAATGAGCAGTTCTTC. Its protein is CASSLGQRTYNEQFF. The full variable domain, in which reference TRBV5-6 and TRBJ2-1 provide the parts outside the CDR3, is DAGVTQSPTHLIKTRGQQVTLRCSPKSGHDTVSWYQQALGQGPQFIFQYYEEEERQRGNFPDRFSGHQFPNYSSELNVNALLLGDSALYLCASSLGQRTYNEQFFGPGTRLTVL.